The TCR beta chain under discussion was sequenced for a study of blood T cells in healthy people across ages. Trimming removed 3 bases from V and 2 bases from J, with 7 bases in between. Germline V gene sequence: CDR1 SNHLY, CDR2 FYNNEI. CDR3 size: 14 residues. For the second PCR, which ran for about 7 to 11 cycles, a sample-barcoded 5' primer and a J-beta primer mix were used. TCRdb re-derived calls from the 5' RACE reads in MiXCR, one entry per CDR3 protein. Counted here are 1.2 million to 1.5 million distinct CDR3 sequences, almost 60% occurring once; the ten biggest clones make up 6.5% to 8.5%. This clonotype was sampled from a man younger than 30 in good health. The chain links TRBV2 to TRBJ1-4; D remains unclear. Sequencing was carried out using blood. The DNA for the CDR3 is TGTGCCAGCAGTGACACGTGGACTAATGAAAAACTGTTTTTT. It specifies CASSDTWTNEKLFF.